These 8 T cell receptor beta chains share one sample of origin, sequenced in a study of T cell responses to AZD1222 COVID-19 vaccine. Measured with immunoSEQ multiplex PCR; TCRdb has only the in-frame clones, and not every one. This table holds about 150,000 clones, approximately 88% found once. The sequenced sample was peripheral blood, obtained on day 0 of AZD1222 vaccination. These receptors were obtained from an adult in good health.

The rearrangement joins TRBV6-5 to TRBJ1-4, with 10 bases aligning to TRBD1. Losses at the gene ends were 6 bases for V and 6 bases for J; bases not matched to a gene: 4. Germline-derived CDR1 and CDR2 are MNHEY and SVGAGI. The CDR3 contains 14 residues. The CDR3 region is CASSETGGDEKLFF. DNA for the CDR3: TGTGCCAGCAGCGAGACAGGGGGCGATGAAAAACTGTTTTTT.

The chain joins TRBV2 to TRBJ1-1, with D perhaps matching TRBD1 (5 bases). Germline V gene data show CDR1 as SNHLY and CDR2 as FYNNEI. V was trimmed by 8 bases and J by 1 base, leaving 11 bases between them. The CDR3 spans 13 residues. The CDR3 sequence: CASHGQTNTEAFF. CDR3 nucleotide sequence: TGTGCCAGCCACGGACAAACGAACACTGAAGCTTTCTTT.

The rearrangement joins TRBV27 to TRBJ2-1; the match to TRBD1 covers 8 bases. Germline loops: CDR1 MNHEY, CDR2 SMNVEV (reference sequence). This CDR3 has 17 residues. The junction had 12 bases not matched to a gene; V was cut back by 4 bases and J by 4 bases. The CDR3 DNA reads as TGTGCCAGCAGTTCCACCTTGGACAGGGTCACATACAATGAGCAGTTCTTC. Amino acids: CASSSTLDRVTYNEQFF.

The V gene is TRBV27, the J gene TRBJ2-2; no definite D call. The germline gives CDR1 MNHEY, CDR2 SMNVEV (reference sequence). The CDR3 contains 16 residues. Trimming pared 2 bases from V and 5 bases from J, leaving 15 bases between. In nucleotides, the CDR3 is TGTGCCAGCAGTTTAGAGTATACGGCGCCGACCGGGGAGCTGTTTTTT. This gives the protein CASSLEYTAPTGELFF.

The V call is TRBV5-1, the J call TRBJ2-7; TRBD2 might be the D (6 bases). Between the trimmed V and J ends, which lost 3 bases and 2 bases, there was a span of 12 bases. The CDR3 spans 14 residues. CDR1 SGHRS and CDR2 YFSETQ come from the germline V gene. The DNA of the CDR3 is TGCGCCAGCAGCTCTGCTACGGGGGCCTACGAGCAGTACTTC. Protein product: CASSSATGAYEQYF.

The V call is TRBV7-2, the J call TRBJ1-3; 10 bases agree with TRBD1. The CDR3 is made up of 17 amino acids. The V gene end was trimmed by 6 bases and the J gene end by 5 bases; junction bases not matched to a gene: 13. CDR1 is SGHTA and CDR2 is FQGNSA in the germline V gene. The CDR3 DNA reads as TGTGCCAGCAGTGCGCTCGGGACAGGGGTCGAGAGAAACACCATATATTTT. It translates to CASSALGTGVERNTIYF.

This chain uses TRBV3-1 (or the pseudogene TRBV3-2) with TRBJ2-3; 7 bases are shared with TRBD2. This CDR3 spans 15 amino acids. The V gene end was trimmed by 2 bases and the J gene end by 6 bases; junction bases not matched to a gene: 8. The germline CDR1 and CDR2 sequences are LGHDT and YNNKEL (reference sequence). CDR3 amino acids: CASSQRPAGRDTQYF. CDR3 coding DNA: TGTGCCAGCAGCCAAAGGCCAGCGGGGAGGGATACGCAGTATTTT.

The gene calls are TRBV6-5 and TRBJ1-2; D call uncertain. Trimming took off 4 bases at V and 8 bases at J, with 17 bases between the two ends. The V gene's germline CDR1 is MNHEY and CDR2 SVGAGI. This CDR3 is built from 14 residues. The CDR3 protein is CASSLRPQPGGYTF. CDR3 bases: TGTGCCAGCAGTTTAAGGCCACAGCCTGGGGGCTACACCTTC.